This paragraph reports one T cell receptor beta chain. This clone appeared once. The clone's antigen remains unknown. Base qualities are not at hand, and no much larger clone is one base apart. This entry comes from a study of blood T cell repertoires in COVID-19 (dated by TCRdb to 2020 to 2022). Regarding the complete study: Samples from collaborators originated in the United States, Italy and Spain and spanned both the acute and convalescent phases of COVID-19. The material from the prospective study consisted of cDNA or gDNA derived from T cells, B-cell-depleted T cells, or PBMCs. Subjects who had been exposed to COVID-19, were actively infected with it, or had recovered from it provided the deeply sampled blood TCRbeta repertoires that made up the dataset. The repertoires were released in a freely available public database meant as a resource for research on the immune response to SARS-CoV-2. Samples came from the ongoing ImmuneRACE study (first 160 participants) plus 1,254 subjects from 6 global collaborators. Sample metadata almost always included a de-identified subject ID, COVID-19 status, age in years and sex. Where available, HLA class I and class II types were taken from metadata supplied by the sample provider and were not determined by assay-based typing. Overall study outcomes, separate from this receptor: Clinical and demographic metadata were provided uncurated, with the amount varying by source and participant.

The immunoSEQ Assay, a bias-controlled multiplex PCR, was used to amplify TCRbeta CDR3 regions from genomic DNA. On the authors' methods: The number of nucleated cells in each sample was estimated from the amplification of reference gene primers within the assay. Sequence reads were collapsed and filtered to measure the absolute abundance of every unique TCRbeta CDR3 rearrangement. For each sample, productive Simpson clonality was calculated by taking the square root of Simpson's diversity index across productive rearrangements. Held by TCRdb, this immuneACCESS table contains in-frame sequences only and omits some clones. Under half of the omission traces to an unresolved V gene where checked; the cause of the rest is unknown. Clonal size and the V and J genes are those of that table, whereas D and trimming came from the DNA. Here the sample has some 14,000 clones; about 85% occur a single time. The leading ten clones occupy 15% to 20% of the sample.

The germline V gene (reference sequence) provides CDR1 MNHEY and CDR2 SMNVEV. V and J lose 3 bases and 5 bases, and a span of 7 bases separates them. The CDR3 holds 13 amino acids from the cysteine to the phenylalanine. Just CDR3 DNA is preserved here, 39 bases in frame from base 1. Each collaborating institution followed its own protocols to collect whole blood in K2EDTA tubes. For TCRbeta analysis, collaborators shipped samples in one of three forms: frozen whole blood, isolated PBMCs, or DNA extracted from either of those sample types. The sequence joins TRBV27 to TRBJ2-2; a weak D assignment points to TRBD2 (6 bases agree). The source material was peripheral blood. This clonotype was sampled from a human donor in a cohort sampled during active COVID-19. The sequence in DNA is TGTGCCAGCAGTTTTGCGGGGACCGGGGAGCTGTTTTTT. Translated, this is CASSFAGTGELFF.